Listed below are T cell receptor beta chains from one sample, sequenced in a study of response to subunit inactivated influenza vaccine. TCRdb reprocessed the RT-PCR reads with MiXCR, giving one entry per CDR3 protein. The data contain 150,000 to 200,000 distinct CDR3 sequences, around 9% of them singletons. Here the sequenced sample was non-naive T cells sorted from PBMCs, taken on the day of vaccination. The source is a man between 50 and 59 years old who received an inactivated influenza vaccine. The CDR3 runs from the conserved cysteine through the conserved F or W. Fields, in order: V gene, CDR3 length, D gene, J gene, clone size, CDR3 protein, CDR3 DNA. D genes are given only for firm matches. For some rows the clone size is stated as once, few or many, or as a class when expanded; others skip it.

TRBV7-2	14	TRBD1	TRBJ1-1	.	CASSPTGARFQAFF	TGTGCCAGCAGTCCAACAGGGGCCCGTTTTCAAGCTTTCTTT
TRBV4-2	16	TRBD2	TRBJ2-2	few	CASSFGLAGGVGELFF	TGTGCCAGCAGCTTCGGACTAGCGGGGGGGGTCGGGGAGCTGTTTTTT
TRBV5-5	18	TRBD2	TRBJ2-6	few	CASSLAVAGGPGANVLTF	TGTGCCAGCAGCTTGGCGGTAGCGGGAGGGCCCGGGGCCAACGTCCTGACTTTC
TRBV28	20	TRBD2	TRBJ2-3	.	CASSPTTSLAGGPDTDTQYF	TGTGCCAGCAGTCCCACCACCTCCTTAGCGGGAGGGCCGGACACAGATACGCAGTATTTT
TRBV5-6	18	.	TRBJ2-7	many	CASSLVFRNTGTGPEQYF	TGTGCCAGCAGCTTGGTTTTTAGGAACACAGGGACGGGGCCCGAGCAGTACTTC
TRBV11-2	16	TRBD2	TRBJ2-5	.	CASSLVPAGEEETQYF	TGTGCCAGCAGCTTAGTTCCAGCGGGAGAGGAAGAGACCCAGTACTTC
TRBV20-1	14	.	TRBJ1-2	.	CSARDFARAEGYTF	TGCAGTGCTAGAGATTTTGCCAGGGCTGAGGGCTACACCTTC
TRBV7-2	13	.	TRBJ2-4	.	CASSLGRDAWRYF	TGTGCCAGCAGCTTAGGCAGGGACGCTTGGCGGTACTTC
TRBV28	14	.	TRBJ2-7	many	CASSSGAPAYEQYF	TGTGCCAGCAGTTCAGGTGCCCCCGCCTACGAGCAGTACTTC
TRBV7-2	16	.	TRBJ1-6	few	CASSLVGSSYNSPLHF	TGTGCCAGCAGCTTAGTAGGGAGCTCCTATAATTCACCCCTCCACTTT
TRBV5-5	14	.	TRBJ1-3	.	CASSPRVVGNTIYF	TGTGCCAGCAGCCCTCGGGTGGTTGGAAACACCATATATTTT
TRBV7-2	16	TRBD1	TRBJ1-4	.	CASRLNVRGWNEKLFF	TGTGCCAGCAGGTTGAACGTCAGGGGGTGGAATGAAAAACTGTTTTTT
TRBV12-3/TRBV12-4	13	.	TRBJ1-5	.	CASSRGGYQPQHF	TGTGCCAGCAGTAGAGGGGGGTATCAGCCCCAGCATTTT
TRBV20-1	15	.	TRBJ2-3	many	CSARDLRASTDTQYF	TGCAGTGCTAGAGATCTACGGGCCTCCACAGATACGCAGTATTTT
TRBV7-9	17	TRBD1	TRBJ1-6	many	CASSSLTGWTYNSPLHF	TGTGCCAGCAGCTCGCTGACAGGGTGGACCTATAATTCACCCCTCCACTTT
TRBV20-1	11	.	TRBJ1-4	many	CSAGAEEKLFF	TGCAGTGCCGGAGCGGAGGAAAAACTGTTTTTT
TRBV5-1	13	TRBD1	TRBJ1-1	.	CASGRTGGTEAFF	TGCGCCAGCGGGAGGACAGGGGGGACTGAAGCTTTCTTT
TRBV20-1	16	TRBD1	TRBJ2-7	.	CSARERTGGPFYEQYF	TGCAGTGCTAGAGAAAGGACAGGGGGCCCGTTCTACGAGCAGTACTTC
TRBV3-1	14	TRBD2	TRBJ2-7	many	CASSPGLVGYEQYF	TGTGCCAGCAGCCCAGGACTAGTTGGCTACGAGCAGTACTTC
TRBV11-2	16	.	TRBJ2-7	many	CASSLGSGTVSDEQYF	TGTGCCAGCAGCTTGGGGTCGGGGACGGTCTCGGACGAGCAGTACTTC
TRBV11-2	16	.	TRBJ2-1	.	CASSWGVGSVFDEQFF	TGTGCCAGCAGCTGGGGGGTGGGTTCGGTTTTCGATGAGCAGTTCTTC
TRBV11-2	14	.	TRBJ2-7	.	CASSLFGGRARQYF	TGTGCCAGCAGCTTATTCGGGGGCAGGGCGAGGCAGTACTTC
TRBV6-1	16	.	TRBJ2-7	.	CASSGTRRDGAYEQYF	TGTGCCAGCAGCGGAACGAGGCGGGACGGAGCCTACGAGCAGTACTTC
TRBV2	15	.	TRBJ2-5	many	CASTLGGMIQETQYF	TGTGCCAGCACTCTAGGAGGGATGATTCAAGAGACCCAGTACTTC
TRBV11-2	15	TRBD2	TRBJ2-7	few	CASSPWTSGDYEQYF	TGTGCCAGCAGCCCCTGGACTAGCGGGGACTACGAGCAGTACTTC
TRBV10-3	17	TRBD2	TRBJ2-2	.	CAISSGTSGRGTGELFF	TGTGCCATCAGCTCCGGGACTAGCGGGAGGGGAACCGGGGAGCTGTTTTTT
TRBV5-8	14	.	TRBJ1-2	many	CASRARTFNYGYTF	TGTGCCAGCAGGGCCAGAACATTTAACTATGGCTACACCTTC
TRBV10-3	14	.	TRBJ2-3	many	CAISARPSTDTQYF	TGTGCCATCAGTGCACGGCCGAGCACAGATACGCAGTATTTT
TRBV7-9	16	.	TRBJ2-2	.	CASSLRPRVDTGELFF	TGTGCCAGCAGCTTAAGACCCAGGGTGGACACCGGGGAGCTGTTTTTT
TRBV28	12	.	TRBJ1-5	few	CASSLRGQPQHF	TGTGCCAGCAGTTTAAGGGGTCAGCCCCAGCATTTT
TRBV14	15	TRBD2	TRBJ2-3	.	CASSQDSGRRDTQYF	TGTGCCAGCAGCCAAGATAGCGGGAGAAGAGATACGCAGTATTTT
TRBV6-2/TRBV6-3	14	.	TRBJ1-5	few	CASSSLGVEQPQHF	TGTGCCAGCAGTTCCCTAGGGGTTGAGCAGCCCCAGCATTTT
TRBV4-1	16	TRBD1	TRBJ1-4	.	CASSLGGGTANEKLFF	TGCGCCAGCAGCCTCGGGGGTGGGACAGCGAATGAAAAACTGTTTTTT
TRBV10-3	13	.	TRBJ1-1	few	CAISEERDTEAFF	TGTGCCATCAGTGAGGAAAGGGACACTGAAGCTTTCTTT
TRBV7-8	13	.	TRBJ1-2	.	CASSHGQGTGYTF	TGTGCCAGCAGCCACGGGCAGGGGACTGGCTACACCTTC
TRBV28	12	.	TRBJ2-7	many	CASSLTFYEQYF	TGTGCCAGCAGTTTAACCTTCTACGAGCAGTACTTC
TRBV15	12	.	TRBJ2-3	.	CATSQTTDTQYF	TGTGCCACCAGCCAAACCACAGATACGCAGTATTTT
TRBV10-3	11	.	TRBJ2-7	few	CAVGNDRNEYF	TGTGCCGTAGGTAATGACAGAAATGAGTACTTC
TRBV12-5	13	.	TRBJ1-1	once	CASGVQGFSEAFF	TGTGCTAGTGGTGTCCAGGGTTTCTCTGAAGCTTTCTTT
TRBV28	14	.	TRBJ1-2	.	CASSPTGPVYGYTF	TGTGCCAGCAGCCCTACAGGACCTGTCTATGGCTACACCTTC
TRBV12-3/TRBV12-4	13	.	TRBJ1-5	many	CASSLNRNQPQHF	TGTGCCAGCAGTTTAAACAGAAATCAGCCCCAGCATTTT
TRBV27	15	.	TRBJ2-7	many	CASSLSSLRSYEQYF	TGTGCCAGCAGTTTATCGAGTTTGCGCTCCTACGAGCAGTACTTC
TRBV2	15	TRBD1	TRBJ1-1	few	CASSVRTGGNTEAFF	TGTGCCAGCAGTGTTAGAACAGGGGGGAACACTGAAGCTTTCTTT